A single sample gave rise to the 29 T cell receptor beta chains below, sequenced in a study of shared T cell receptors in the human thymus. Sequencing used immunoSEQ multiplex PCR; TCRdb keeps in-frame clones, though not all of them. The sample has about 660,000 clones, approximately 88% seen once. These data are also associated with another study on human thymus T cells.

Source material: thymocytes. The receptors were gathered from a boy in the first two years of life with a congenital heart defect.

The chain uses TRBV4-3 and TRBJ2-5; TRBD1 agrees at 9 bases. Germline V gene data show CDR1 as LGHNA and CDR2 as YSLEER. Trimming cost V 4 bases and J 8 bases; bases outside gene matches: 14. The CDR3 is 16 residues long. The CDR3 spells CASSPHLQTGGGTQYF. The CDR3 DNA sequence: TGCGCCAGCAGCCCCCACCTTCAGACAGGGGGAGGAACCCAGTACTTC.

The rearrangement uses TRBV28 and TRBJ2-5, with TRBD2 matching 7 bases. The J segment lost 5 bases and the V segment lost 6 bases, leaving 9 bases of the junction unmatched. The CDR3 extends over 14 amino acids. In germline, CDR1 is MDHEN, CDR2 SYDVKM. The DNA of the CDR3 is TGTGCCAGCAGCCAACGGGGGGTCCGGGAGACCCAGTACTTC. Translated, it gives CASSQRGVRETQYF.

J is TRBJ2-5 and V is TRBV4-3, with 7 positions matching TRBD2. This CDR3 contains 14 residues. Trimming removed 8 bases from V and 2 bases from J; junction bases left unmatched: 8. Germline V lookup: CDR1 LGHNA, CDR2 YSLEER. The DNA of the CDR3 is TGCGCCAGCGCCGACAAGGGAGGGCAAGAGACCCAGTACTTC. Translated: CASADKGGQETQYF.

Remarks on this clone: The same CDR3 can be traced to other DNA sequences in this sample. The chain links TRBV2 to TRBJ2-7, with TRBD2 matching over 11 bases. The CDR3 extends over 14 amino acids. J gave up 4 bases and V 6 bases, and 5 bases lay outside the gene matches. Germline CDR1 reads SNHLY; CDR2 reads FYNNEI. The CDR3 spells CASSDTSGSYEQYF. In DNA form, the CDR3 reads TGTGCCAGCAGCGATACTAGCGGGAGTTACGAGCAGTACTTC.

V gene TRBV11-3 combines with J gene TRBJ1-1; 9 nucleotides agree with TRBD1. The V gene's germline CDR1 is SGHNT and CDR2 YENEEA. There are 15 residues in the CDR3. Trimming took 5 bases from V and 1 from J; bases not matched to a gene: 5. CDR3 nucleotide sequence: TGTGCCAGCAGCAGGTCGACAGGGGGGAACACTGAAGCTTTCTTT. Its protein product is CASSRSTGGNTEAFF. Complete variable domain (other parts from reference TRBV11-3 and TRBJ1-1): EAGVVQSPRYKIIEKKQPVAFWCNPISGHNTLYWYLQNLGQGPELLIRYENEEAVDDSQLPKDRFSAERLKGVDSTLKIQPAELGDSAVYLCASSRSTGGNTEAFFGQGTRLTVV.

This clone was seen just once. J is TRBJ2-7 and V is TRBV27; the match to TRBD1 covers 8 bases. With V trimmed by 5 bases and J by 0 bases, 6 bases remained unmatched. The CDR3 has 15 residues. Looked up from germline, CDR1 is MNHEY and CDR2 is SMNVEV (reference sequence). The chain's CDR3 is CASSPRGPISYEQYF. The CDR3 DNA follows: TGTGCCAGCAGTCCCAGGGGGCCCATCTCCTACGAGCAGTACTTC.

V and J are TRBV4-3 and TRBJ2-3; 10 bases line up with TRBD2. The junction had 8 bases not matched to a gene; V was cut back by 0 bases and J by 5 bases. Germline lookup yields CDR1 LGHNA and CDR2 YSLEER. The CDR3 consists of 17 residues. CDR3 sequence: CASSQDLPSGSGDTQYF. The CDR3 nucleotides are TGCGCCAGCAGCCAAGATTTGCCTAGCGGGAGTGGAGATACGCAGTATTTT.

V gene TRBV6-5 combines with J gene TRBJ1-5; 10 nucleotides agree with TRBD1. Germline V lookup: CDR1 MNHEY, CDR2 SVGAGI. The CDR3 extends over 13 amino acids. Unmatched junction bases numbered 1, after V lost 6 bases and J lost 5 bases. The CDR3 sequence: CASSDRGHQPQHF. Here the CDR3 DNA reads TGTGCCAGCAGCGACAGGGGGCATCAGCCCCAGCATTTT.

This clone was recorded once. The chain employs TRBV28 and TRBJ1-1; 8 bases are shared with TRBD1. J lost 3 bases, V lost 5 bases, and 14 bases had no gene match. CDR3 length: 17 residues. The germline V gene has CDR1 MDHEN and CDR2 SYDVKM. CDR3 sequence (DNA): TGTGCCAGCAGTCCCTACAGGGGGGAAGGTGAGGACACTGAAGCTTTCTTT. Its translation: CASSPYRGEGEDTEAFF.

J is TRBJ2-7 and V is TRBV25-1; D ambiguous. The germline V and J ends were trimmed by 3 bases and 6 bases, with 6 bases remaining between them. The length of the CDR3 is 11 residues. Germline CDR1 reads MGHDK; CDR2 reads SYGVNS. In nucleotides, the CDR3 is TGTGCCAGCAGTGACCCCGGCGAGCAGTACTTC. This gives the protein CASSDPGEQYF.

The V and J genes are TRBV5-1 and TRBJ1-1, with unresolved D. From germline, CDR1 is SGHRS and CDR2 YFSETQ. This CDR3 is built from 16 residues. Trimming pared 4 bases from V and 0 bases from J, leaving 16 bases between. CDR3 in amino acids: CASSPPSRGMNTEAFF. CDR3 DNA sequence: TGCGCCAGCAGCCCGCCGTCGAGAGGTATGAACACTGAAGCTTTCTTT.

Here the CDR3 DNA reads TGCGCCAGCAGCCAAGACAGGGGTCAAACCTACGAGCAGTACTTC. Residues: CASSQDRGQTYEQYF. The chain links TRBV4-1 to TRBJ2-7; perhaps TRBD1 as D (6 bases). Trimming cost V 0 bases and J 2 bases, with 11 bases left between them. The CDR3 loop spans 15 amino acids. Germline V lookup: CDR1 MGHRA, CDR2 YSYEKL.

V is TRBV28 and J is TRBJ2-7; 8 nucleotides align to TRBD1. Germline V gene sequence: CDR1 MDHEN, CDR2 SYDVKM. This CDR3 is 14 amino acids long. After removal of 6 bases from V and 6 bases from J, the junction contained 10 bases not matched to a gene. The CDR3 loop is CASSLTGERAEQYF. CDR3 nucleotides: TGTGCCAGCAGCCTGACAGGGGAGCGGGCCGAGCAGTACTTC.

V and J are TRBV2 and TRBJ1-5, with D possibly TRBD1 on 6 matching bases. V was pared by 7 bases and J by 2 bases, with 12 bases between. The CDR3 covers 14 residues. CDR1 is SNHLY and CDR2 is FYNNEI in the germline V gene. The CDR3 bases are TGTGCCAGCACCGCGGGGGCCGGCAATCAGCCCCAGCATTTT. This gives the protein CASTAGAGNQPQHF.

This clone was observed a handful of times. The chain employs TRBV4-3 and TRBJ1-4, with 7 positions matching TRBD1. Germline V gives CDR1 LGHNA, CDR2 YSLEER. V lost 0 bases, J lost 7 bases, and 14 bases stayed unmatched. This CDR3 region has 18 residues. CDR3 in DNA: TGCGCCAGCAGCCAAGAGGCAATCCAGGGGGATCGAGGTGAAAAACTGTTTTTT. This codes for CASSQEAIQGDRGEKLFF.

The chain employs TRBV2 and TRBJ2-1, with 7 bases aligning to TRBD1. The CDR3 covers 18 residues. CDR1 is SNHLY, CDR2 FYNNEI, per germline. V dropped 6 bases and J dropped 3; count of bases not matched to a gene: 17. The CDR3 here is CASRTGRIGSDRYNEQFF. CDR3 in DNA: TGTGCCAGCAGGACAGGGAGAATTGGGTCGGACCGCTACAATGAGCAGTTCTTC.

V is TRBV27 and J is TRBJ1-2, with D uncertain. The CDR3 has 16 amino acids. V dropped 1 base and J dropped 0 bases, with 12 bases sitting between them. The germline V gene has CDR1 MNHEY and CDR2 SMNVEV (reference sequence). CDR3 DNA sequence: TGTGCCAGCAGTTTATTGGGGTCGGGAGCTAACTATGGCTACACCTTC. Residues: CASSLLGSGANYGYTF.

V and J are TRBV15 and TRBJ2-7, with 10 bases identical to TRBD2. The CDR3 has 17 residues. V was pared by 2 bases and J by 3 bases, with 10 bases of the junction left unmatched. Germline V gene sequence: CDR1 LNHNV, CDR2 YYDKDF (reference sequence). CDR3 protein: CATSRNGGTSDNYEQYF. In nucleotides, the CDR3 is TGTGCCACCAGCAGAAATGGGGGGACTAGCGACAACTACGAGCAGTACTTC.

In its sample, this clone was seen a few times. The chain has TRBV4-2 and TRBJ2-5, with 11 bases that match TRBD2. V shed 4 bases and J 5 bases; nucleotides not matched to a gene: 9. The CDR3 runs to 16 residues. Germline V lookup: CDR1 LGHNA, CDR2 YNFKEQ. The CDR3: CASSPRLAGIRETQYF. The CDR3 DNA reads TGTGCCAGCAGCCCCCGACTAGCGGGAATCCGGGAGACCCAGTACTTC.

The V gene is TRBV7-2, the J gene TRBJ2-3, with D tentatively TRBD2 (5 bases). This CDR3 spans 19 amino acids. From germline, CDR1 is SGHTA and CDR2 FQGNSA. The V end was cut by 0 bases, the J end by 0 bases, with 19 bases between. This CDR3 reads CASSLATAWRRASTDTQYF. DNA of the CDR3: TGTGCCAGCAGCTTAGCCACAGCATGGAGGCGGGCTAGCACAGATACGCAGTATTTT.

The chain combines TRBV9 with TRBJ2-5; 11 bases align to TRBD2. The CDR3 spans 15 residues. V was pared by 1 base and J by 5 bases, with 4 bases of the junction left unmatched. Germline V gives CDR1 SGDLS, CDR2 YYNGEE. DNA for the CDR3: TGTGCCAGCAGCGTAACTAGCGGGAGTACGGAGACCCAGTACTTC. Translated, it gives CASSVTSGSTETQYF. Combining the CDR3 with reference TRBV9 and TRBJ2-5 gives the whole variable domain DSGVTQTPKHLITATGQRVTLRCSPRSGDLSVYWYQQSLDQGLQFLIQYYNGEERAKGNILERFSAQQFPDLHSELNLSSLELGDSALYFCASSVTSGSTETQYFGPGTRLLVL.

In DNA, the CDR3 is TGTGCCAGCAGTGTGGTTAGCTCCTACAATGAGCAGTTCTTC. This translates into CASSVVSSYNEQFF. V and J are TRBV6-1 and TRBJ2-1; D unresolved. V shed 4 bases and J shed 0 bases, with 7 bases lying between them. Germline CDR1 is MNHNS and CDR2 is SASEGT. The CDR3 length is 14 residues.

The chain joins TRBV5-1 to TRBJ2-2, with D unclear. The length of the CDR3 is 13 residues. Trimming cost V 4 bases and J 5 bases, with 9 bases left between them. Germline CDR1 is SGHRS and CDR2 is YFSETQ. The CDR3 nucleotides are TGCGCCAGCAGCCCCGACTTTACCGGGGAGCTGTTTTTT. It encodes CASSPDFTGELFF.

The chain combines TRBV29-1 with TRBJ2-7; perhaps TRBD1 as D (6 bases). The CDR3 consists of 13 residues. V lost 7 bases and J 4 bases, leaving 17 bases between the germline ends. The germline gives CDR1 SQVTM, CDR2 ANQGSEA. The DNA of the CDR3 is TGCAGCGCGAGGGGGACCCGTCTATACGAGCAGTACTTC. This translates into CSARGTRLYEQYF.

The DNA of the CDR3 is TGTGCCAGTTGGGGATCGGGGTCCACCGGGGAGCTGTTTTTT. Its translation is CASWGSGSTGELFF. The gene calls are TRBV2 and TRBJ2-2, with a weak D call TRBD2 (5 bases). The CDR3 extends over 14 amino acids. The germline V gene encodes CDR1 SNHLY and CDR2 FYNNEI. V was cut by 9 bases and J by 4 bases, with 15 bases left in between.

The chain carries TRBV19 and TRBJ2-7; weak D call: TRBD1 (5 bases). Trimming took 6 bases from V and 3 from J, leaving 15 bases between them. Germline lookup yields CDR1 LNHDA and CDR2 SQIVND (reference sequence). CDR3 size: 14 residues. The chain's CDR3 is CASSRAETDYEQYF. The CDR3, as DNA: TGTGCCAGTAGCCGGGCCGAGACAGACTACGAGCAGTACTTC.

DNA for the CDR3: TGTGCCAGCAGCCTCGCGACAGGACAGACTAAGGAGACCCAGTACTTC. Protein product: CASSLATGQTKETQYF. The rearrangement links TRBV4-2 to TRBJ2-5; possible D gene TRBD1, 6 bases. V lost 4 bases, J lost 5 bases, and 20 bases lay in between. The CDR3 consists of 16 residues. Germline-derived CDR1 and CDR2 are LGHNA and YNFKEQ.

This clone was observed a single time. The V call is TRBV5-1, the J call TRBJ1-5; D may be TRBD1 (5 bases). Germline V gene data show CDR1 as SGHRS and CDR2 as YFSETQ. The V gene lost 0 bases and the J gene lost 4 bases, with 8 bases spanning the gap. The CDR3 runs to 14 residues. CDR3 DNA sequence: TGCGCCAGCAGCTTGGCTCCAGGGAATCAGCCCCAGCATTTT. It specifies CASSLAPGNQPQHF.

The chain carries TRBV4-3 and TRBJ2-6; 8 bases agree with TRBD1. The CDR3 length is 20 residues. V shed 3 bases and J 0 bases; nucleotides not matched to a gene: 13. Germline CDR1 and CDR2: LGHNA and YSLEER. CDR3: CASSQAQRQGKSSGANVLTF. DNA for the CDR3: TGCGCCAGCAGCCAGGCCCAACGACAGGGGAAAAGCTCTGGGGCCAACGTCCTGACTTTC.